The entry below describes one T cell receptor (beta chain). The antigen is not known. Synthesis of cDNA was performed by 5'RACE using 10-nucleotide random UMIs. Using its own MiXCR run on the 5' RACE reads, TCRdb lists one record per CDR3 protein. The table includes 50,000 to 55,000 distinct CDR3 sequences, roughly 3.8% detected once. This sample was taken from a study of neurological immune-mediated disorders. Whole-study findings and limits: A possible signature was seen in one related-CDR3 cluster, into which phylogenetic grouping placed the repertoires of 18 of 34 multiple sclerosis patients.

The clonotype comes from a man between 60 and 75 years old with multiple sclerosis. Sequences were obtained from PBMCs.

The CDR3 protein is CASSQGDSKIRYTF. The CDR3 nucleotides read TGTGCCAGCAGCCAAGGGGACAGCAAAATTCGCTACACCTTC. V and J are TRBV3-1 and TRBJ1-2, with 7 bases that match TRBD1. The V gene end was trimmed by 1 base and the J gene end by 9 bases; junction bases not matched to a gene: 8. This CDR3 region has 14 residues. Germline CDR1 reads LGHDT; CDR2 reads YNNKEL (reference sequence).